The entry that follows covers one TCR beta chain sequence. Its antigen remains undetermined. Base qualities are not provided; no much larger clone lies one nucleotide away. TCRbeta CDR3 regions were amplified from genomic DNA using the immunoSEQ Assay, a bias-controlled multiplex PCR. On the authors' methods: The number of nucleated cells in each sample was estimated from the amplification of reference gene primers within the assay. To quantify the absolute abundance of each unique TCRbeta CDR3 rearrangement, sequence reads were collapsed and filtered. For each sample, productive Simpson clonality was calculated by taking the square root of Simpson's diversity index across productive rearrangements. TCRdb retrieved this table from immuneACCESS and kept in-frame rearrangements only. Not all clones are present; in checked studies, unresolved V genes account for under half, and no reason is known for the remainder. Clonal size and the V and J genes are those of that table, whereas D and trimming came from the DNA. The sample profile shows approximately 62,000 clones; under 85% of them were found once. The top ten hold roughly 6.7% of the sample.

The germline V gene (reference sequence) sets CDR1 to LNHDA and CDR2 to SQIVND. The CDR3 covers 12 residues, taking in both the cysteine and the phenylalanine. The sequence is cut down to CDR3 DNA, 36 bases in frame from base 1. A distance of 4 bases separates the germline ends of V and J, which lose 5 bases and 2 bases respectively. The collaborating institutions used their own protocols to collect whole blood in K2EDTA tubes. For TCRbeta analysis, collaborator samples were shipped as frozen whole blood, as isolated PBMCs, or as DNA extracted from either sample type. The data belong to a study of blood T cell repertoires in COVID-19 (dated by TCRdb to the early 2020s). Context from the whole study: The collaborator samples originated in the United States, Italy and Spain and spanned the acute and convalescent phases of COVID-19. Subjects who had been exposed to COVID-19, were actively infected with it, or had recovered from it provided the deeply sampled blood TCRbeta repertoires that made up the dataset. The repertoires were released in a freely available public database meant as a resource for research on the immune response to SARS-CoV-2. The material from the prospective study consisted of cDNA or gDNA derived from T cells, B-cell-depleted T cells, or PBMCs. Nearly every sample came with metadata listing a de-identified subject ID, COVID-19 status, age in years and sex. The samples were drawn from the first 160 participants of the ongoing ImmuneRACE study and from about 1,200 subjects provided by 6 global collaborators. Where HLA class I and class II types were available, the types were taken from metadata supplied by the sample provider, not from assay-based typing.

Study-wide conclusions, independent of this receptor: Clinical and demographic metadata were provided uncurated, with the amount varying by source and participant.

The source is a woman between 50 and 59 years old with active or convalescent COVID-19. The receptor chain draws on TRBV19 and TRBJ2-4, with the D gene call left open. The sequencing sample was made of peripheral blood. DNA sequence: TGTGCCAGTAGTCAAACCAAAAACATTCAGTACTTC. Translated, this is CASSQTKNIQYF.